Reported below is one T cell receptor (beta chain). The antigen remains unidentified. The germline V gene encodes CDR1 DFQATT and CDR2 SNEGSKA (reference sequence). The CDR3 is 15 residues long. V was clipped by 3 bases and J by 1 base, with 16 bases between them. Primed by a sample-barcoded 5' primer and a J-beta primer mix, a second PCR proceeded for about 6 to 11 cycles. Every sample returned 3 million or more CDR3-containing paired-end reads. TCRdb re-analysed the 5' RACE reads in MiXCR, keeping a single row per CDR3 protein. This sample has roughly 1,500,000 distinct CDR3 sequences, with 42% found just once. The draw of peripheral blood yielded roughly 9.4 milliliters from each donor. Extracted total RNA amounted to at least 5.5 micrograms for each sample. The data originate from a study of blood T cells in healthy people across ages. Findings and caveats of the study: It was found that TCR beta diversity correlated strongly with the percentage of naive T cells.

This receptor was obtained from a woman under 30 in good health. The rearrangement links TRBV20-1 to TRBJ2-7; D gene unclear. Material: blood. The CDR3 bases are TGCAGTGCTAGGCCCCGGGCTCACACTTCCTACGAGCAGTACTTC. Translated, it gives CSARPRAHTSYEQYF.